This T cell receptor (beta chain) was sequenced for a study of T cell responses to AZD1222 COVID-19 vaccine. Broader study findings: Seropositive status at baseline applied to only a handful of AZD1222 recipients. Nearly half of unique spike-specific TCRs reportedly avoided B.1.351 and B.1.1.7 mutated regions.

This CDR3 spans 12 amino acids. The germline CDR1 and CDR2 sequences are SGHTA and FQGNSA. V gave up 4 bases and J gave up 2 bases, with 0 bases separating them. Method: immunoSEQ multiplex PCR; TCRdb's copy keeps in-frame clones and lacks some. This table holds 130,000 to 150,000 clones, under 95% found once. To note about this clone: Its antigen is unidentified.

The specimen was peripheral blood, collected on day 0 of AZD1222 vaccination. The chain carries TRBV7-2 and TRBJ2-6; D remains ambiguous. The TCR was taken from an adult in good health. CDR3 coding DNA: TGTGCCAGCAGCTCTGGGGCCAACGTCCTGACTTTC. It encodes CASSSGANVLTF.